A selection of T cell receptor beta chains follows, all from one sample in a study of blood T cell repertoires in COVID-19. The protocol was immunoSEQ multiplex PCR, while the TCRdb copy is restricted to in-frame clones and leaves out a portion. This table holds under 150,000 clones, roughly 91% found once. The sample consisted of peripheral blood. These receptors were collected from a human donor in a cohort sampled during active COVID-19. Both conserved end residues are part of each CDR3. The D gene is left open where the match is weak. Expanded clones get a size class; other rows say once, few or many, or leave the size out.

J gene: TRBJ1-1; clone size: once; D gene: .; V gene: TRBV30; CDR3 protein: CAWSHRGSEAFF; CDR3 DNA: TGTGCCTGGAGCCATCGGGGTTCTGAAGCTTTCTTT
J gene: TRBJ2-7; clone size: once; D gene: .; V gene: TRBV12-5; CDR3 protein: CASGSRGAENEQYF; CDR3 DNA: TGTGCTAGTGGTTCCCGTGGGGCCGAAAACGAGCAGTACTTC
J gene: TRBJ2-1; clone size: .; D gene: TRBD2; V gene: TRBV5-1; CDR3 protein: CASSRELAGGYEQFF; CDR3 DNA: TGCGCCAGCAGCCGTGAACTAGCGGGGGGCTATGAGCAGTTCTTC
J gene: TRBJ2-7; clone size: .; D gene: .; V gene: TRBV28; CDR3 protein: CASSSTGQSQYEQYF; CDR3 DNA: TGTGCCAGCAGTTCGACAGGACAAAGCCAGTACGAGCAGTACTTC
J gene: TRBJ1-5; clone size: .; D gene: TRBD1; V gene: TRBV28; CDR3 protein: CASSHDRVQPQHF; CDR3 DNA: TGTGCCAGCAGCCACGACAGGGTTCAGCCCCAGCATTTT
J gene: TRBJ2-7; clone size: .; D gene: .; V gene: TRBV28; CDR3 protein: CASSFLLVGSSYEQYF; CDR3 DNA: TGTGCCAGCAGTTTTCTGCTAGTTGGGAGCTCCTACGAGCAGTACTTC
J gene: TRBJ2-2; clone size: .; D gene: TRBD1; V gene: TRBV30; CDR3 protein: CAWSANRGRELFF; CDR3 DNA: TGTGCCTGGAGTGCCAACAGGGGGCGAGAGCTGTTTTTT
J gene: TRBJ2-6; clone size: .; D gene: .; V gene: TRBV5-4; CDR3 protein: CASSRVGNGANVLTF; CDR3 DNA: TGTGCCAGCAGCCGGGTCGGGAATGGGGCCAACGTCCTGACTTTC
J gene: TRBJ1-1; clone size: .; D gene: .; V gene: TRBV5-6; CDR3 protein: CASSLEGDVMNTEAFF; CDR3 DNA: TGTGCCAGCAGCTTGGAAGGGGATGTCATGAACACTGAAGCTTTCTTT
J gene: TRBJ2-7; clone size: .; D gene: .; V gene: TRBV7-9; CDR3 protein: CASSLDRGTHVYEQYF; CDR3 DNA: TGTGCCAGCAGCTTAGACCGAGGGACACACGTCTACGAGCAGTACTTC
J gene: TRBJ1-4; clone size: .; D gene: .; V gene: TRBV5-1; CDR3 protein: CASSLGGRANEKLFF; CDR3 DNA: TGCGCCAGCAGCTTAGGTGGCAGGGCTAATGAAAAACTGTTTTTT
J gene: TRBJ2-3; clone size: .; D gene: TRBD2; V gene: TRBV7-2; CDR3 protein: CASSLSGGADTQYF; CDR3 DNA: TGTGCCAGCAGCTTAAGTGGGGGGGCAGATACGCAGTATTTT
J gene: TRBJ1-1; clone size: .; D gene: TRBD1; V gene: TRBV5-1; CDR3 protein: CASSTGGNTEAFF; CDR3 DNA: TGCGCCAGCAGCACAGGGGGGAACACTGAAGCTTTCTTT
J gene: TRBJ2-3; clone size: .; D gene: .; V gene: TRBV12-3/TRBV12-4; CDR3 protein: CASSPSATDTQYF; CDR3 DNA: TGTGCCAGCAGCCCTAGCGCCACAGATACGCAGTATTTT
J gene: TRBJ1-2; clone size: once; D gene: .; V gene: TRBV29-1; CDR3 protein: CSVMSGEGYTF; CDR3 DNA: TGCAGCGTTATGTCCGGGGAAGGCTACACCTTC
J gene: TRBJ2-5; clone size: once; D gene: .; V gene: TRBV4-1; CDR3 protein: CASSQGGSYQETQYF; CDR3 DNA: TGCGCCAGCAGCCAGGGGGGATCCTACCAAGAGACCCAGTACTTC
J gene: TRBJ2-7; clone size: .; D gene: .; V gene: TRBV3-1/TRBV3-2; CDR3 protein: CASSQLRTGGEQYF; CDR3 DNA: TGTGCCAGCAGCCAACTCCGGACCGGGGGAGAGCAGTACTTC
J gene: TRBJ2-1; clone size: .; D gene: TRBD2; V gene: TRBV30; CDR3 protein: CARYSGGANEQFF; CDR3 DNA: TGTGCCAGGTATAGCGGGGGGGCCAATGAGCAGTTCTTC
J gene: TRBJ1-5; clone size: .; D gene: TRBD1; V gene: TRBV19; CDR3 protein: CASSTDRGAWTWPQHF; CDR3 DNA: TGTGCCAGTAGTACGGACAGGGGCGCTTGGACTTGGCCCCAGCATTTT
J gene: TRBJ2-1; clone size: .; D gene: TRBD2; V gene: TRBV5-1; CDR3 protein: CASSPLTSGGANEQFF; CDR3 DNA: TGCGCCAGCAGCCCCTTGACTAGCGGGGGGGCAAATGAGCAGTTCTTC
J gene: TRBJ2-1; clone size: .; D gene: TRBD1; V gene: TRBV18; CDR3 protein: CASSPRDRGLGNEQFF; CDR3 DNA: TGTGCCAGCTCACCGAGGGACAGGGGGCTAGGGAATGAGCAGTTCTTC
J gene: TRBJ1-3; clone size: few; D gene: .; V gene: TRBV28; CDR3 protein: CASSPGTGITGNTIYF; CDR3 DNA: TGTGCCAGCAGCCCTGGAACAGGGATCACTGGAAACACCATATATTTT
J gene: TRBJ2-7; clone size: .; D gene: .; V gene: TRBV10-3; CDR3 protein: CAISGSEGAEQYF; CDR3 DNA: TGTGCCATCAGTGGCAGCGAGGGCGCCGAGCAGTACTTC
J gene: TRBJ2-1; clone size: .; D gene: .; V gene: TRBV4-1; CDR3 protein: CASSPSANEQFF; CDR3 DNA: TGCGCCAGCAGCCCATCAGCGAATGAGCAGTTCTTC
J gene: TRBJ1-1; clone size: .; D gene: TRBD1; V gene: TRBV25-1; CDR3 protein: CASSDPDRPGTEAFF; CDR3 DNA: TGTGCCAGCAGTGATCCGGACAGGCCGGGGACTGAAGCTTTCTTT
J gene: TRBJ2-7; clone size: .; D gene: .; V gene: TRBV3-1/TRBV3-2; CDR3 protein: CASSQQGSREQYF; CDR3 DNA: TGTGCCAGCAGCCAGCAGGGGTCCCGCGAGCAGTACTTC
J gene: TRBJ2-3; clone size: .; D gene: TRBD2; V gene: TRBV7-9; CDR3 protein: CASSLSGLAGGPGTQYF; CDR3 DNA: TGTGCCAGCAGCTTATCGGGACTAGCGGGAGGGCCAGGTACGCAGTATTTT
J gene: TRBJ2-3; clone size: .; D gene: TRBD1; V gene: TRBV11-3; CDR3 protein: CASSLSDRLDTQYF; CDR3 DNA: TGTGCCAGCAGCCTCTCGGACAGGTTGGATACGCAGTATTTT
J gene: TRBJ2-6; clone size: .; D gene: .; V gene: TRBV28; CDR3 protein: CASSLPSGANVLTF; CDR3 DNA: TGTGCCAGCAGTCTACCCTCTGGGGCCAACGTCCTGACTTTC
J gene: TRBJ2-3; clone size: .; D gene: .; V gene: TRBV4-1; CDR3 protein: CASSRFDYTDTQYF; CDR3 DNA: TGCGCCAGCAGCCGGTTCGACTACACAGATACGCAGTATTTT
J gene: TRBJ2-2; clone size: .; D gene: .; V gene: TRBV6-4; CDR3 protein: CASSGQGGNTGELFF; CDR3 DNA: TGTGCCAGCAGTGGACAGGGAGGGAACACCGGGGAGCTGTTTTTT
J gene: TRBJ1-2; clone size: .; D gene: TRBD1; V gene: TRBV18; CDR3 protein: CASSRQGIKGYTF; CDR3 DNA: TGTGCCAGCTCGCGACAGGGGATTAAAGGCTACACCTTC
J gene: TRBJ2-2; clone size: .; D gene: .; V gene: TRBV7-6; CDR3 protein: CASSLERGGTGELFF; CDR3 DNA: TGTGCCAGCAGCTTAGAGAGGGGAGGCACCGGGGAGCTGTTTTTT
J gene: TRBJ2-1; clone size: .; D gene: .; V gene: TRBV9; CDR3 protein: CASSGGLGISNEQFF; CDR3 DNA: TGTGCCAGCAGCGGGGGACTGGGAATTTCAAATGAGCAGTTCTTC
J gene: TRBJ2-7; clone size: .; D gene: .; V gene: TRBV24-1; CDR3 protein: CATSDLVGASHEQYF; CDR3 DNA: TGTGCCACCAGTGATTTGGTCGGAGCCTCCCACGAGCAGTACTTC
J gene: TRBJ1-2; clone size: .; D gene: .; V gene: TRBV6-6; CDR3 protein: CASSGGQWGGYTF; CDR3 DNA: TGTGCCAGCAGTGGGGGACAATGGGGTGGCTACACCTTC
J gene: TRBJ1-2; clone size: .; D gene: .; V gene: TRBV18; CDR3 protein: CASSLYGPNYGYTF; CDR3 DNA: TGTGCCAGCTCATTGTATGGCCCTAACTATGGCTACACCTTC
J gene: TRBJ2-3; clone size: .; D gene: .; V gene: TRBV5-4; CDR3 protein: CASSSRLGEDTDTQYF; CDR3 DNA: TGTGCCAGCAGCTCTCGACTTGGAGAAGACACAGATACGCAGTATTTT
J gene: TRBJ2-3; clone size: .; D gene: .; V gene: TRBV6-4; CDR3 protein: CASSDSITDTQYF; CDR3 DNA: TGTGCCAGCAGTGACTCCATCACAGATACGCAGTATTTT
J gene: TRBJ2-7; clone size: .; D gene: .; V gene: TRBV23-1; CDR3 protein: CASSQSWSRYNYEQYF; CDR3 DNA: TGCGCCAGCAGTCAATCCTGGTCCAGATACAACTACGAGCAGTACTTC
J gene: TRBJ2-5; clone size: .; D gene: TRBD2; V gene: TRBV7-9; CDR3 protein: CASSLALLAGVETQYF; CDR3 DNA: TGTGCCAGCAGCTTAGCGCTCCTAGCGGGGGTAGAGACCCAGTACTTC
J gene: TRBJ1-1; clone size: .; D gene: .; V gene: TRBV7-8; CDR3 protein: CASSPGGEAFF; CDR3 DNA: TGTGCCAGCAGCCCGGGGGGAGAAGCTTTCTTT
J gene: TRBJ2-7; clone size: .; D gene: .; V gene: TRBV29-1; CDR3 protein: CSVRTGSYEQYF; CDR3 DNA: TGCAGCGTACGTACAGGGTCCTACGAGCAGTACTTC
J gene: TRBJ1-5; clone size: few; D gene: .; V gene: TRBV12-3/TRBV12-4; CDR3 protein: CASQGSGQPQHF; CDR3 DNA: TGTGCCAGCCAGGGTAGCGGGCAGCCCCAGCATTTT
J gene: TRBJ1-2; clone size: .; D gene: .; V gene: TRBV6-6; CDR3 protein: CASSPSRGAGYGYTF; CDR3 DNA: TGTGCCAGCAGTCCTAGTCGGGGGGCCGGGTATGGCTACACCTTC
J gene: TRBJ2-3; clone size: .; D gene: .; V gene: TRBV11-2; CDR3 protein: CASTQGDSNLMHTDTQYF; CDR3 DNA: TGTGCCAGCACCCAAGGGGACTCGAACTTAATGCACACAGATACGCAGTATTTT
J gene: TRBJ2-3; clone size: once; D gene: .; V gene: TRBV27; CDR3 protein: CARNRGSLEDTQYF; CDR3 DNA: TGTGCCAGAAACAGAGGGTCATTAGAAGATACGCAGTATTTT
J gene: TRBJ2-7; clone size: few; D gene: TRBD1; V gene: TRBV2; CDR3 protein: CASRGTGPSYEQYF; CDR3 DNA: TGTGCCAGCAGGGGGACAGGGCCTTCCTACGAGCAGTACTTC
J gene: TRBJ1-4; clone size: once; D gene: .; V gene: TRBV7-9; CDR3 protein: CASRPSAGEKLFF; CDR3 DNA: TGTGCCAGCAGACCTTCGGCAGGAGAAAAACTGTTTTTT